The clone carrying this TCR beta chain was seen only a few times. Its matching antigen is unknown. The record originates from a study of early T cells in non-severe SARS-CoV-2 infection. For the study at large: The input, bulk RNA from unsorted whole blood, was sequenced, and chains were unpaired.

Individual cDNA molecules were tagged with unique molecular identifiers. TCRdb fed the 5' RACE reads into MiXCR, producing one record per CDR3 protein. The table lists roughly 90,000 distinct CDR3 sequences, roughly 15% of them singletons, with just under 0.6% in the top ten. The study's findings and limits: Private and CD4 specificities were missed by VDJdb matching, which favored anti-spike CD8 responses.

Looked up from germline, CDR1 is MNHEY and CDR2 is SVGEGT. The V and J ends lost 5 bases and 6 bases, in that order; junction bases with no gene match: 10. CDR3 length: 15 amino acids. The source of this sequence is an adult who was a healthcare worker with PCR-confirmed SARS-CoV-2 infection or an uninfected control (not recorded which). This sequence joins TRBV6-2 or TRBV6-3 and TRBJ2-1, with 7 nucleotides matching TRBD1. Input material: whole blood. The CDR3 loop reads CASSNRGPGGNEQFF. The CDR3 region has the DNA TGTGCCAGCAGTAACAGAGGGCCAGGGGGCAATGAGCAGTTCTTC.